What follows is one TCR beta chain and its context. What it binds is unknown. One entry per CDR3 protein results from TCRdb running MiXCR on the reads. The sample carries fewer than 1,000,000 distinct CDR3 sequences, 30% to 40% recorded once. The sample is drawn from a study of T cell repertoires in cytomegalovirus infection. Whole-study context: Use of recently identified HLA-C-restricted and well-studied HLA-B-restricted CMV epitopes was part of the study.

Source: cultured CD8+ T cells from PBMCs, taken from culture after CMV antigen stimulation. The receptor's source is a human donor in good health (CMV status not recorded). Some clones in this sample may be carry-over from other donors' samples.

The CDR3 protein is CASRLLYLGETQYF. As DNA, the CDR3 is TGTGCCAGCAGGTTGTTATACCTGGGAGAGACCCAGTACTTC. This chain joins TRBV27 and TRBJ2-5; no definite D call. The length of the CDR3 is 14 residues. With 6 bases removed from V and 4 bases from J, the gap between germline ends came to 15 bases. Germline lookup yields CDR1 MNHEY and CDR2 SMNVEV (reference sequence).